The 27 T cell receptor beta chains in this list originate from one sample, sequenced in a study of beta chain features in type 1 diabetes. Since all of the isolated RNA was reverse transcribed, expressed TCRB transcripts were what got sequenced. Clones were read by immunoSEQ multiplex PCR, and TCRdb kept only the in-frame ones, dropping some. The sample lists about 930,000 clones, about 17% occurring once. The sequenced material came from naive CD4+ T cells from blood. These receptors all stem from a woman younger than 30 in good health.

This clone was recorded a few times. DNA of the CDR3: TGTGCCAGCAGCGCCACAGATGGAAACACCATATATTTT. Amino acid sequence: CASSATDGNTIYF. The chain joins TRBV7-2 to TRBJ1-3; D unclear. Germline CDR1 SGHTA, CDR2 FQGNSA. V was clipped by 5 bases and J by 3 bases, with 8 bases between them. The CDR3 is made up of 13 amino acids.

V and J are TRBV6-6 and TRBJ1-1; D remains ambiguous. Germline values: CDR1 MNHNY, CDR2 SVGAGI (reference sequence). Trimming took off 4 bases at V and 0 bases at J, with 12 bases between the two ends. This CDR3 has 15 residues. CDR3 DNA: TGTGCCAGCAGTTTCCAAGCCGTCATGAACACTGAAGCTTTCTTT. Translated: CASSFQAVMNTEAFF.

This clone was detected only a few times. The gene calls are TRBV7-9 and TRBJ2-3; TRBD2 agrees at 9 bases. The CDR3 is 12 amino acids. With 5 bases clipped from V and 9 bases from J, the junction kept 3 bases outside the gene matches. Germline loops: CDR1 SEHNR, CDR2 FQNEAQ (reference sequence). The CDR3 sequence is CASSPSGGTQYF. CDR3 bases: TGTGCCAGCAGCCCCAGCGGGGGGACGCAGTATTTT.

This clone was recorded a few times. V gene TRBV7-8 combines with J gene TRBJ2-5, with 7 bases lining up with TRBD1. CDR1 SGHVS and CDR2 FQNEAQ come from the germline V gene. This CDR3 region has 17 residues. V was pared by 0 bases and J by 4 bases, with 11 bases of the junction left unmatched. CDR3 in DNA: TGTGCCAGCAGCTTAGCGAGAACAGGGGTAGGAAGAGAGACCCAGTACTTC. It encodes CASSLARTGVGRETQYF.

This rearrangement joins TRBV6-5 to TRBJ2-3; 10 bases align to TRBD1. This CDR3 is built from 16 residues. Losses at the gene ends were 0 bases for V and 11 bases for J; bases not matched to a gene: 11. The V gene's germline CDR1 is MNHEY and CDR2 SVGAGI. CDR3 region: CASSYSTGTGDTLQYF. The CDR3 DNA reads TGTGCCAGCAGTTACTCGACCGGGACAGGGGATACGTTGCAGTATTTT.

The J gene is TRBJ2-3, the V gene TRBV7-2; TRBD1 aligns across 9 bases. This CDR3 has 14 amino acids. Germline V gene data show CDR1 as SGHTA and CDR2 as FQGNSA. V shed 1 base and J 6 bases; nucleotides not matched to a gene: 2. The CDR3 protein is CASSLGGTGDTQYF. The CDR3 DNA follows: TGTGCCAGCAGCTTAGGCGGGACAGGGGATACGCAGTATTTT.

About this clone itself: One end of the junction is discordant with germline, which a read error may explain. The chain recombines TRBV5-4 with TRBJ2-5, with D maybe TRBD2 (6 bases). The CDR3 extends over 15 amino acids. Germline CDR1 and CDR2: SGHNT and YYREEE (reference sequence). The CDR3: CASSFGRREKENQYF. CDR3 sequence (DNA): TGTGCCAGCAGCTTTGGACGACGGGAGAAAGAGAACCAGTACTTC.

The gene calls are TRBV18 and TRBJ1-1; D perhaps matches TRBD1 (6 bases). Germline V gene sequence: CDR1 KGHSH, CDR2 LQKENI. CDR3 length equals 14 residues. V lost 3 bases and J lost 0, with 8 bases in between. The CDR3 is CASSPGGLNTEAFF. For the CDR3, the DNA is TGTGCCAGCTCACCCGGGGGCTTGAACACTGAAGCTTTCTTT.

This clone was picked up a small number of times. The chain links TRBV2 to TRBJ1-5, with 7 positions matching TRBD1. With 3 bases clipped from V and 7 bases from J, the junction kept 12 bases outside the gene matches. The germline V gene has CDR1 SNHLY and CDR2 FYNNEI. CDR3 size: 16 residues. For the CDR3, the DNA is TGTGCCAGCAGTGACGCCGGGACAGCAGCAGGGCAGCCCCAGCATTTT. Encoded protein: CASSDAGTAAGQPQHF.

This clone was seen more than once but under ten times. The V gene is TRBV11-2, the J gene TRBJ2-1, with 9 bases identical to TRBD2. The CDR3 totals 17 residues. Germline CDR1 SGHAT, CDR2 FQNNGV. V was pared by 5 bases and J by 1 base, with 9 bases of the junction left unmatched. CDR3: CASSQDRSGRSYNEQFF. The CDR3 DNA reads TGTGCCAGCAGCCAAGATAGAAGCGGGAGGTCCTACAATGAGCAGTTCTTC.

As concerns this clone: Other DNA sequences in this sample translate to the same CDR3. As DNA, the CDR3 is TGTGCCAGCAGCTTGGAGAGGACAGATACGCAGTATTTT. Amino acid sequence: CASSLERTDTQYF. V is TRBV7-2 and J is TRBJ2-3; D not certain. Germline CDR1 is SGHTA and CDR2 is FQGNSA. The CDR3 is 13 residues long. Deletions cut 3 bases from V and 3 bases from J, with 7 bases between.

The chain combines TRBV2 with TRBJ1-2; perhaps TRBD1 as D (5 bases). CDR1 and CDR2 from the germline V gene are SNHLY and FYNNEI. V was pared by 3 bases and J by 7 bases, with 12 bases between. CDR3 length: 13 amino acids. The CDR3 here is CASSDEGSGGYTF. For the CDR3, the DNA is TGTGCCAGCAGTGACGAGGGGTCGGGTGGCTACACCTTC.

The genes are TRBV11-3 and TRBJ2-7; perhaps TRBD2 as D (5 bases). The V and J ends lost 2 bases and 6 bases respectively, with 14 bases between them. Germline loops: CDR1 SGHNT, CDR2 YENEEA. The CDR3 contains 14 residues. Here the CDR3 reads CASSLFPEGSEQYF. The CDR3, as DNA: TGTGCCAGCAGCTTATTCCCTGAAGGGAGCGAGCAGTACTTC.

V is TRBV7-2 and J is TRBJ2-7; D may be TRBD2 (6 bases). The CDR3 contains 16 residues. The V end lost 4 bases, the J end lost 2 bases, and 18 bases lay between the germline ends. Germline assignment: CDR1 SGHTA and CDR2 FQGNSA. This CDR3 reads CASSSQLRRDPYEQYF. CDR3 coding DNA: TGTGCCAGCAGCTCGCAATTACGGAGGGACCCCTACGAGCAGTACTTC.

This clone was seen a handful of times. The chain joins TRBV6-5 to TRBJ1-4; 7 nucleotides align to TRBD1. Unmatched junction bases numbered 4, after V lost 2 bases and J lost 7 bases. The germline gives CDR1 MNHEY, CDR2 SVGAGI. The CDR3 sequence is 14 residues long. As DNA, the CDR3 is TGTGCCAGCAGTTACGTCAGGGGGGTTGAAAAACTGTTTTTT. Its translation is CASSYVRGVEKLFF.

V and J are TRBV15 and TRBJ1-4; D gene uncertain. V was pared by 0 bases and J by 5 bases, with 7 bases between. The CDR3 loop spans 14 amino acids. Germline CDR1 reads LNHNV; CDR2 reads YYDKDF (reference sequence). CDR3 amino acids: CATSRETRNEKLFF. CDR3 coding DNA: TGTGCCACCAGCAGAGAAACTCGGAATGAAAAACTGTTTTTT. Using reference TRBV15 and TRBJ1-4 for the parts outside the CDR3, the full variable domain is DAMVIQNPRYQVTQFGKPVTLSCSQTLNHNVMYWYQQKSSQAPKLLFHYYDKDFNNEADTPDNFQSRRPNTSFCFLDIRSPGLGDTAMYLCATSRETRNEKLFFGSGTQLSVL.

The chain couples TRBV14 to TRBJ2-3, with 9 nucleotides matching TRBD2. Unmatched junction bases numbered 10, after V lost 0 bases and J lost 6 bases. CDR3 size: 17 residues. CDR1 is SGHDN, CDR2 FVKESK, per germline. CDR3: CASSQDGWGLASDTQYF. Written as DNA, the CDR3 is TGTGCCAGCAGCCAAGATGGATGGGGACTAGCTTCTGATACGCAGTATTTT.

Here the CDR3 reads CASSLGVSSGAGDEQFF. The CDR3 nucleotides read TGTGCCAGCAGCTTAGGAGTGAGTTCGGGAGCGGGCGATGAGCAGTTCTTC. The chain couples TRBV7-9 to TRBJ2-1, with a possible D match to TRBD2 (6 bases). Trimming removed 1 base from V and 8 bases from J, with 21 bases in between. Germline assignment: CDR1 SEHNR and CDR2 FQNEAQ (reference sequence). The CDR3 spans 17 residues.

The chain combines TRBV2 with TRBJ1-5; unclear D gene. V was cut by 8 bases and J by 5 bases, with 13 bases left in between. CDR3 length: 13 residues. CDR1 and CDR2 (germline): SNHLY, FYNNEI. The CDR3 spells CASGKEMYQPQHF. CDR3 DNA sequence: TGTGCCAGCGGAAAGGAGATGTATCAGCCCCAGCATTTT. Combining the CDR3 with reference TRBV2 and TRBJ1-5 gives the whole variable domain EPEVTQTPSHQVTQMGQEVILRCVPISNHLYFYWYRQILGQKVEFLVSFYNNEISEKSEIFDDQFSVERPDGSNFTLKIRSTKLEDSAMYFCASGKEMYQPQHFGDGTRLSIL.

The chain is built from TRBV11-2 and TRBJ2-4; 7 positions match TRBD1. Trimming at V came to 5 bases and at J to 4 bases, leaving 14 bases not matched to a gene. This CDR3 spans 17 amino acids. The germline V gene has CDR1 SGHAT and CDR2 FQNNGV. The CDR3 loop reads CASSRNPPGQPKNIQYF. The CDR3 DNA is TGTGCCAGCAGCCGGAATCCGCCGGGACAGCCTAAAAACATTCAGTACTTC. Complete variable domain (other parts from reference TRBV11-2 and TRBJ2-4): EAGVAQSPRYKIIEKRQSVAFWCNPISGHATLYWYQQILGQGPKLLIQFQNNGVVDDSQLPKDRFSAERLKGVDSTLKIQPAKLEDSAVYLCASSRNPPGQPKNIQYFGAGTRLSVL.

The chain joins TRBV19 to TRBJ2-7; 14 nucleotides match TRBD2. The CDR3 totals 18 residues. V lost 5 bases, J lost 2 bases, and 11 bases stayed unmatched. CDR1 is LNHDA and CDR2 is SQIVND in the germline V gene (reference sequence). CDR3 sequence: CASSPLGTSGRAAYEQYF. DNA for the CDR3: TGTGCCAGTAGTCCTTTGGGGACTAGCGGGAGAGCCGCCTACGAGCAGTACTTC.

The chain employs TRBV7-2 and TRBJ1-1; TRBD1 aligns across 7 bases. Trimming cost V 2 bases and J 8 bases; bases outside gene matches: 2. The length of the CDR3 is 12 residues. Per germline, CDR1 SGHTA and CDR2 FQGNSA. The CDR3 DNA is TGTGCCAGCAGCTTAAGAGGGGGCGAAGCTTTCTTT. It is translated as CASSLRGGEAFF.

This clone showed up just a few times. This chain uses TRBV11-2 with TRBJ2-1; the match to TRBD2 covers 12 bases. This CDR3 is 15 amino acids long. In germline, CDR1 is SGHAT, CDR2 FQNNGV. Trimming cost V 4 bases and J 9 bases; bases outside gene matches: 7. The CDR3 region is CASSSSGRVAGEQFF. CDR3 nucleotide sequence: TGTGCCAGCAGCTCTAGCGGGAGGGTGGCAGGTGAGCAGTTCTTC.

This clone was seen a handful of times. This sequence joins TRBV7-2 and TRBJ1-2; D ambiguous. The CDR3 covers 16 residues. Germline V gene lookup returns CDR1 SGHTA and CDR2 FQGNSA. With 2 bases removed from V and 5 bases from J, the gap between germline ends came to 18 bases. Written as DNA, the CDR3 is TGTGCCAGCAGCTTAATCCCGAGGAGTGGGGATTATGGCTACACCTTC. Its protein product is CASSLIPRSGDYGYTF.

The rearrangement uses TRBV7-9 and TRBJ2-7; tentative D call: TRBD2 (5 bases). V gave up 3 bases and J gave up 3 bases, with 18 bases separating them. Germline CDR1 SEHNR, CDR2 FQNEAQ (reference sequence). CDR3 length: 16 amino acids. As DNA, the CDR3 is TGTGCCAGCAGCTTGGTTCTCAAGAGGGCGGGCTACGAGCAGTACTTC. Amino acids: CASSLVLKRAGYEQYF.

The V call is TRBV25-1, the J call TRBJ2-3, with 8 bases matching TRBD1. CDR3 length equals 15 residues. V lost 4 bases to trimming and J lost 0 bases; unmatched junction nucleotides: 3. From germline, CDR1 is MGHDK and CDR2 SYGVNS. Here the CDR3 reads CASSVGQASTDTQYF. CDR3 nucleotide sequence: TGTGCCAGCAGTGTGGGACAGGCAAGCACAGATACGCAGTATTTT.

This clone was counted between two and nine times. The CDR3 coding sequence is TGTGCCAGCAGCGTCGGACAGGCCTACGAGCAGTACTTC. It encodes CASSVGQAYEQYF. V and J are TRBV7-2 and TRBJ2-7, with 7 bases identical to TRBD1. The germline CDR1 and CDR2 sequences are SGHTA and FQGNSA. Trimming at V came to 5 bases and at J to 2 bases, leaving 3 bases not matched to a gene. The CDR3 sequence is 13 residues long.